These 17 T cell receptor beta chains were sequenced from one sample in a study of cytomegalovirus exposure and HLA in healthy donors. In the PCR, 60 Vbeta and 13 Jbeta primers were used. The data were produced by immunoSEQ multiplex PCR, yet TCRdb's version contains in-frame clones alone and is incomplete. The sample carries under 250,000 clones, around four fifths recorded once. The source material was PBMCs. These receptors originate from a male donor in good health and CMV-seronegative.

The chain has TRBV9 and TRBJ2-1; D might be TRBD1 (5 bases). Trimming left V 3 bases short and J 5 bases short, with 9 bases between. CDR3 length equals 13 residues. CDR1 SGDLS and CDR2 YYNGEE come from the germline V gene. CDR3 sequence: CASSGKTDNEQFF. CDR3 in DNA: TGTGCCAGCAGCGGAAAGACAGACAATGAGCAGTTCTTC.

DNA of the CDR3: TGTGCCAGCAGTGCATATGGGACTAGCGGTTACGAGCAGTACTTC. Amino acid sequence: CASSAYGTSGYEQYF. The rearrangement links TRBV6-1 to TRBJ2-7; 11 bases agree with TRBD2. V dropped 4 bases and J dropped 4; count of bases not matched to a gene: 6. Germline CDR1 MNHNS, CDR2 SASEGT. The CDR3 is 15 amino acids.

This clone appeared once. DNA for the CDR3: TGTGCCAGCAGCTTAGGGTTCGGGGGGCGCACTGAAGCTTTCTTT. It is translated as CASSLGFGGRTEAFF. The gene calls are TRBV11-3 and TRBJ1-1; tentatively, D is TRBD1 (6 bases). CDR1 is SGHNT, CDR2 YENEEA, per germline. Trimming pared 1 base from V and 4 bases from J, leaving 13 bases between. This CDR3 is 15 amino acids long. Complete variable domain (other parts from reference TRBV11-3 and TRBJ1-1): EAGVVQSPRYKIIEKKQPVAFWCNPISGHNTLYWYLQNLGQGPELLIRYENEEAVDDSQLPKDRFSAERLKGVDSTLKIQPAELGDSAVYLCASSLGFGGRTEAFFGQGTRLTVV.

In regard to this clone: This specimen includes other DNA sequences encoding the same CDR3. V is TRBV19 and J is TRBJ1-2; a possible D gene is TRBD1 (6 bases). V gave up 4 bases and J gave up 8 bases, with 11 bases separating them. CDR3 size: 12 residues. Germline CDR1 is LNHDA and CDR2 is SQIVND (reference sequence). The CDR3: CASSTGGHGYTF. CDR3 DNA sequence: TGTGCCAGTAGTACGGGGGGGCACGGCTACACCTTC.

The V gene is TRBV10-1, the J gene TRBJ2-1, with 12 bases identical to TRBD2. V lost 4 bases and J lost 4; bases outside the gene matches: 8. This CDR3 has 17 amino acids. Germline V gene data show CDR1 as WNHNN and CDR2 as SYGVQD (reference sequence). The CDR3 is CASSAWTSGTIYNEQFF. In DNA form, the CDR3 reads TGCGCCAGCAGTGCCTGGACTAGCGGGACGATTTACAATGAGCAGTTCTTC.

CDR3: CASRESSENEQFF. The CDR3 DNA follows: TGTGCCAGCAGGGAGAGTAGCGAGAATGAGCAGTTCTTC. The rearrangement uses TRBV2 and TRBJ2-1, with a possible D match to TRBD2 (5 bases). Trimming left V 6 bases short and J 7 bases short, with 13 bases between. The germline gives CDR1 SNHLY, CDR2 FYNNEI. The CDR3 contains 13 residues. The entire variable domain, with the rest obtained from reference TRBV2 and TRBJ2-1, is as follows: EPEVTQTPSHQVTQMGQEVILRCVPISNHLYFYWYRQILGQKVEFLVSFYNNEISEKSEIFDDQFSVERPDGSNFTLKIRSTKLEDSAMYFCASRESSENEQFFGPGTRLTVL.

CDR3 in DNA: TGTGCCAGTAGTATGTCTAGCGGGGTCTACAATGAGCAGTTCTTC. Protein sequence: CASSMSSGVYNEQFF. The rearrangement joins TRBV19 to TRBJ2-1, with TRBD2 identical over 9 bases. CDR3 length equals 15 residues. CDR1 and CDR2 (germline): LNHDA, SQIVND (reference sequence). V shed 3 bases, J shed 3 bases, and the junction held 3 bases outside the gene matches. Looking up the rest from reference TRBV19 and TRBJ2-1 gives the full variable domain: DGGITQSPKYLFRKEGQNVTLSCEQNLNHDAMYWYRQDPGQGLRLIYYSQIVNDFQKGDIAEGYSVSREKKESFPLTVTSAQKNPTAFYLCASSMSSGVYNEQFFGPGTRLTVL.

V usage is TRBV15 and J usage is TRBJ2-1; D might be TRBD2 (6 bases). This CDR3 region has 15 residues. CDR1 is LNHNV and CDR2 is YYDKDF in the germline V gene (reference sequence). V was clipped by 0 bases and J by 9 bases, with 15 bases between them. CDR3 in DNA: TGTGCCACCAGCAGAGAGGGACTGACCTTAAGTGAGCAGTTCTTC. It encodes CATSREGLTLSEQFF.

The chain employs TRBV5-1 and TRBJ2-7; D not resolved. CDR3 size: 14 residues. Germline V gives CDR1 SGHRS, CDR2 YFSETQ. The ends were cut back, 0 bases at V and 5 bases at J, with 12 bases in the middle. CDR3 nucleotides: TGCGCCAGCAGCTTGGGAGAGACCCAGGACGAGCAGTACTTC. Translation gives CASSLGETQDEQYF.

The chain employs TRBV2 and TRBJ2-1, with a possible D match to TRBD2 (5 bases). V was pared by 4 bases and J by 9 bases, with 16 bases between. CDR1 is SNHLY and CDR2 is FYNNEI in the germline V gene. There are 14 residues in the CDR3. As DNA, the CDR3 is TGTGCCAGCAGTGGCCCCTACGGGGTCGGTGAGCAGTTCTTC. Encoded protein: CASSGPYGVGEQFF.

A few counts support this clone. The chain is built from TRBV10-3 and TRBJ1-1; D is possibly TRBD1 (5 bases). CDR1 ENHRY and CDR2 SYGVKD come from the germline V gene. Trimming left V 0 bases short and J 5 bases short, with 7 bases between. CDR3 length: 13 residues. The CDR3 bases are TGTGCCATCAGTGAGTCCAGGGCGACTGAAGCTTTCTTT. Translating gives CAISESRATEAFF.

The rearrangement links TRBV11-2 to TRBJ2-7, with 7 bases lining up with TRBD2. This CDR3 contains 15 residues. J was trimmed by 6 bases and V by 5 bases; bases with no gene match: 13. Per germline, CDR1 SGHAT and CDR2 FQNNGV. CDR3 loop: CASSPGGAGVGEQYF. In DNA form, the CDR3 reads TGTGCCAGCAGCCCCGGAGGGGCGGGGGTGGGCGAGCAGTACTTC.

V gene TRBV19 combines with J gene TRBJ2-5; D gene ambiguous. The J call may be in error: the DNA end matches TRBJ2-7 better. Germline V gene sequence: CDR1 LNHDA, CDR2 SQIVND (reference sequence). The CDR3 sequence is 11 residues long. CDR3 loop: CASSNSYEQYF. CDR3 bases: TGTGCCAGTAGTAACAGCTACGAGCAGTACTTC.

V and J are TRBV5-5 and TRBJ2-7, with D possibly TRBD1 on 5 matching bases. CDR1 SGHKS and CDR2 YYEKEE come from the germline V gene (reference sequence). The CDR3 runs 14 residues. V was cut by 0 bases and J by 2 bases, with 9 bases left in between. The CDR3 bases are TGTGCCAGCAGCTTGGCTGAACAGGCCTACGAGCAGTACTTC. Translating gives CASSLAEQAYEQYF.

The rearrangement links TRBV2 to TRBJ2-5, with TRBD1 as a possible D gene (5 bases). V was cut by 0 bases and J by 2 bases, with 13 bases left in between. The CDR3 totals 16 residues. Germline CDR1 and CDR2: SNHLY and FYNNEI. The CDR3 reads CASSEALRGYQETQYF. CDR3 DNA: TGTGCCAGCAGTGAAGCGCTTAGGGGATATCAAGAGACCCAGTACTTC.

CDR3 region: CATDYRPKGVYEQYF. CDR3 DNA sequence: TGTGCCACCGACTACCGACCTAAGGGGGTCTACGAGCAGTACTTC. The rearrangement joins TRBV15 to TRBJ2-7; weak D call: TRBD1 (6 bases). This CDR3 has 15 residues. Germline V gene lookup returns CDR1 LNHNV and CDR2 YYDKDF (reference sequence). The V end lost 8 bases, the J end lost 3 bases, and 20 bases lay between the germline ends.

This chain uses TRBV5-6 with TRBJ2-7, with TRBD1 as a possible D gene (5 bases). Trimming pared 7 bases from V and 1 base from J, leaving 21 bases between. Per germline, CDR1 SGHDT and CDR2 YYEEEE. The CDR3 loop spans 16 amino acids. For the CDR3, the DNA is TGTGCCAGCTCCCCAGGTGGTACAAGGGGATCCTACGAGCAGTACTTC. This gives the protein CASSPGGTRGSYEQYF.